These T cell receptor beta chains were read from a single sample in a study of ipilimumab plus nivolumab after autologous stem cell transplantation. Profiling relied on immunoSEQ multiplex PCR, and the TCRdb table lists in-frame clones only, not all of them. The sample shows some 41,000 clones, over 90% of them seen only once. This specimen was PBMCs, taken in a trial of ipilimumab plus nivolumab as post-transplant consolidation. Receptor source: a male donor with multiple myeloma. Each CDR3 is given with its conserved first and last residue. D genes are given only for firm matches. Not every row has a clone size; where given, it reads once, few, many or a size class.

>.|TRBV28|TRBD1|TRBJ2-7
CASSPNRGLIPYEQYF
TGTGCCAGCAGTCCAAACAGGGGGCTGATTCCCTACGAGCAGTACTTC
>.|TRBV14|.|TRBJ1-1
CASSQGVNTEAFF
TGTGCCAGCAGCCAAGGGGTGAACACTGAAGCTTTCTTT
>.|TRBV6-5|TRBD2|TRBJ2-7
CASSGTSGTYEQYF
TGTGCCAGCAGCGGGACTAGCGGGACCTACGAGCAGTACTTC
>.|TRBV5-1|.|TRBJ1-2
CASSLEQAYGYTF
TGCGCCAGCAGCTTGGAACAGGCCTATGGCTACACCTTC
>.|TRBV5-1|.|TRBJ2-1
CASSLDYSTFF
TGCGCCAGCAGCTTGGACTACTCAACGTTCTTC
>.|TRBV5-1|TRBD1|TRBJ2-7
CASSSGTALYEQYF
TGCGCCAGCAGCTCCGGGACAGCGCTCTACGAGCAGTACTTC
>.|TRBV4-2|.|TRBJ1-2
CASSPSTGFSAGYTF
TGTGCCAGCAGCCCCTCGACCGGTTTTTCAGCCGGCTACACCTTC
>.|TRBV28|.|TRBJ2-1
CASSSPSTDEQFF
TGTGCCAGCAGTTCTCCGTCTACGGATGAGCAGTTCTTC
>.|TRBV7-3|.|TRBJ2-3
CASSGRNTDTQYF
TGTGCCAGCAGCGGCCGTAACACAGATACGCAGTATTTT
>.|TRBV11-2|.|TRBJ1-1
CASSPGVRFDFF
TGTGCCAGCAGCCCCGGCGTGCGCTTCGATTTCTTT
>.|TRBV11-2|TRBD2|TRBJ2-5
CASSLGSSGGAAQYF
TGTGCCAGCAGCTTAGGATCTAGCGGGGGGGCGGCCCAGTACTTC
>.|TRBV30|TRBD2|TRBJ2-3
CAWSVGGFSTDTQYF
TGTGCCTGGAGTGTCGGGGGGTTTAGCACAGATACGCAGTATTTT
>.|TRBV11-1|.|TRBJ1-1
CASSLPKAGANTEAFF
TGTGCCAGCAGCTTACCCAAGGCAGGGGCGAACACTGAAGCTTTCTTT
>.|TRBV19|TRBD2|TRBJ2-1
CASRAGTSGNEQFF
TGTGCCAGCCGTGCCGGGACTAGCGGGAATGAGCAGTTCTTC
>.|TRBV5-5|TRBD2|TRBJ2-7
CASSPGLGPYEQYF
TGTGCCAGCAGCCCGGGACTAGGGCCCTACGAGCAGTACTTC
>.|TRBV19|TRBD1|TRBJ2-2
CASRPGQWEGELFF
TGTGCCAGTAGGCCGGGACAGTGGGAAGGGGAGCTGTTTTTT
>.|TRBV2|TRBD2|TRBJ2-5
CASRGGFEETQYF
TGTGCCAGCAGGGGGGGGTTTGAAGAGACCCAGTACTTC
>.|TRBV6-1|TRBD1|TRBJ2-2
CASSGVGGNTGELFF
TGTGCCAGCAGTGGGGTAGGGGGCAACACCGGGGAGCTGTTTTTT
>.|TRBV28|TRBD1|TRBJ1-2
CAIQGANYGYTF
TGTGCCATCCAGGGGGCGAACTATGGCTACACCTTC
>once|TRBV10-2|.|TRBJ2-7
CASTTGDPYEQYF
TGCGCCAGCACGACGGGAGATCCCTACGAGCAGTACTTC
>.|TRBV7-9|.|TRBJ2-7
CASSPGGQSTYEQYF
TGTGCCAGCAGCCCGGGGGGACAGTCTACCTACGAGCAGTACTTC
>.|TRBV19|.|TRBJ1-5
CASRSDSYSNQPQHF
TGTGCCAGTAGGTCTGATTCTTATAGCAATCAGCCCCAGCATTTT
>.|TRBV19|TRBD1|TRBJ1-1
CASRPGQTTLNTEAFF
TGTGCCAGTAGGCCGGGACAGACAACCCTGAACACTGAAGCTTTCTTT
>.|TRBV18|.|TRBJ1-1
CASSPPGLTEAFF
TGTGCCAGCTCACCACCGGGACTGACTGAAGCTTTCTTT
>.|TRBV9|TRBD2|TRBJ2-1
CASSASGRVSYNEQFF
TGTGCCAGCAGCGCTAGCGGGAGAGTGTCCTACAATGAGCAGTTCTTC
>.|TRBV6-5|TRBD1|TRBJ2-1
CASSKGTAYNEQFF
TGTGCCAGCAGTAAAGGGACAGCCTACAATGAGCAGTTCTTC
>.|TRBV7-9|.|TRBJ2-3
CASSPAWDRDTQYF
TGTGCCAGCAGCCCTGCGTGGGACCGAGATACGCAGTATTTT
>.|TRBV4-1|.|TRBJ1-5
CASSQPGQSNQPQHF
TGCGCCAGCAGCCAACCCGGACAGTCCAATCAGCCCCAGCATTTT
>.|TRBV28|.|TRBJ1-5
CASGPGGALVQPQHF
TGTGCCAGCGGGCCTGGGGGGGCGTTGGTTCAGCCCCAGCATTTT
>.|TRBV15|.|TRBJ2-3
CATSRGRGRTDTQYF
TGTGCCACCAGCAGAGGGCGGGGGCGCACAGATACGCAGTATTTT
>.|TRBV27|TRBD1|TRBJ2-1
CASSFGTGVLQFF
TGTGCCAGCAGTTTCGGGACAGGGGTATTACAGTTCTTC
>.|TRBV6-5|.|TRBJ1-4
CASSYGQFGEKLFF
TGTGCCAGCAGTTACGGGCAGTTTGGAGAAAAACTGTTTTTT
>few|TRBV28|TRBD1|TRBJ2-7
CASSFVGRGNEQYF
TGTGCCAGCAGTTTTGTCGGCAGGGGGAACGAGCAGTACTTC
>.|TRBV5-4|TRBD1|TRBJ2-7
CASSLWDSSYEQYF
TGTGCCAGCAGCTTATGGGACAGCAGCTACGAGCAGTACTTC
>.|TRBV7-2|.|TRBJ2-3
CASSLASSRADTQYF
TGTGCCAGCAGCTTAGCGTCCAGCCGCGCAGATACGCAGTATTTT
>.|TRBV5-4|TRBD1|TRBJ1-3
CASSSTLRGSGNTIYF
TGTGCCAGCAGTTCAACCCTCAGGGGGTCTGGAAACACCATATATTTT
>.|TRBV5-1|TRBD1|TRBJ2-3
CASSTDRGEVDTQYF
TGCGCCAGCAGCACGGACAGGGGGGAGGTAGATACGCAGTATTTT
>.|TRBV7-3|.|TRBJ2-5
CANSLRVRETQYF
TGTGCCAACAGCTTAAGGGTTAGGGAGACCCAGTACTTC
>.|TRBV2|.|TRBJ1-4
CASSARTVSNEKLFF
TGTGCCAGCAGTGCCCGGACAGTCTCTAATGAAAAACTGTTTTTT
>.|TRBV4-1|.|TRBJ2-1
CASSQDSSSGGNYNEQFF
TGCGCCAGCAGCCAAGATTCTTCTTCCGGGGGTAACTACAATGAGCAGTTCTTC
>.|TRBV5-1|TRBD1|TRBJ1-3
CASSLAGGSGNTIYF
TGCGCCAGCAGCTTGGCAGGGGGATCCGGAAACACCATATATTTT
>.|TRBV7-2|.|TRBJ2-3
CASSTLVRGVGTDTQYF
TGTGCCAGCAGCACCCTGGTCAGGGGAGTAGGCACAGATACGCAGTATTTT
>.|TRBV11-3|TRBD2|TRBJ2-5
CASSSAGGQETQYF
TGTGCCAGCAGCTCAGCGGGGGGCCAGGAGACCCAGTACTTC
>.|TRBV30|.|TRBJ1-3
CAWSDGPSSGNTIYF
TGTGCCTGGAGTGATGGCCCGAGCTCTGGAAACACCATATATTTT
>.|TRBV5-1|.|TRBJ2-5
CASSLDPRRETQYF
TGCGCCAGCAGCTTAGACCCCCGTCGGGAGACCCAGTACTTC
>.|TRBV5-1|.|TRBJ2-3
CASSLGWGGTDTQYF
TGCGCCAGCAGCTTGGGCTGGGGCGGGACAGATACGCAGTATTTT
>.|TRBV5-4|TRBD2|TRBJ2-3
CASSLLPSGLSSTDTQYF
TGTGCCAGCAGCTTGTTGCCTAGCGGCCTATCTAGCACAGATACGCAGTATTTT
>.|TRBV27|.|TRBJ2-7
CASSPLLAFSYEQYF
TGTGCCAGCAGTCCCCTACTAGCCTTCTCCTACGAGCAGTACTTC
>.|TRBV27|TRBD1|TRBJ2-7
CASSYRGAYEQYF
TGTGCCAGCAGTTACAGGGGCGCCTACGAGCAGTACTTC
>.|TRBV5-6|.|TRBJ2-1
CASTTDGQIYNEQFF
TGTGCCAGCACGACCGACGGACAAATTTACAATGAGCAGTTCTTC
>few|TRBV6-5|.|TRBJ1-6
CASSRDIFNSPLHF
TGTGCCAGCAGTCGGGACATCTTTAATTCACCCCTCCACTTT
>.|TRBV20-1|.|TRBJ2-7
CSARDSREQYF
TGCAGTGCTAGAGACTCGAGGGAGCAGTACTTC
>.|TRBV28|.|TRBJ1-2
CASSLRKAVYGYTF
TGTGCCAGCAGTTTAAGGAAGGCGGTCTATGGCTACACCTTC